This paragraph reports one TCR beta chain. These data are taken from a study of identical twins. Healthy Caucasians provided all donations. In TCRdb, the 5' RACE reads were re-called with MiXCR into one record per CDR3 protein. The sample holds about 490,000 distinct CDR3 sequences, about 15% seen once. V lost 0 bases and J 11 bases, leaving 12 bases between the germline ends. The CDR3 is made up of 13 amino acids. Germline loops: CDR1 MNHEY, CDR2 SVGEGT. This sample also belongs to another study, concerning yellow fever vaccine responses in identical twins.

This chain uses TRBV6-2 or TRBV6-3 with TRBJ2-3; the D gene is possibly TRBD2 (5 bases). The clonotype originates from a woman under 30 in good health. Sequenced input: CD4+ T cells sorted from blood. The CDR3 coding sequence is TGTGCCAGCAGTTACTCAGGGCGGGTGGGGCAGTATTTT. This codes for CASSYSGRVGQYF.